These 17 T cell receptor beta chains share one sample of origin, sequenced in a study of T cell responses to AZD1222 COVID-19 vaccine. Some clones are missing from TCRdb's copy, which holds only in-frame ones; the method was immunoSEQ multiplex PCR. The table has 85,000 to 110,000 clones, about 92% seen once. Here the sequenced sample was peripheral blood, taken on day 0 of AZD1222 vaccination. The receptors here all came from an adult in good health.

V is TRBV29-1 and J is TRBJ2-3, with D possibly matching TRBD2 (6 bases). Trimming left V 8 bases short and J 0 bases short, with 12 bases between. Germline loops: CDR1 SQVTM, CDR2 ANQGSEA. The CDR3 is made up of 13 amino acids. The CDR3 sequence: CSTWGTSTDTQYF. The CDR3 DNA reads as TGCAGCACCTGGGGGACTAGCACAGATACGCAGTATTTT.

V usage is TRBV15 and J usage is TRBJ2-7, with a tentative D call TRBD1 (5 bases). V was cut by 0 bases and J by 7 bases, with 13 bases left in between. Germline V lookup: CDR1 LNHNV, CDR2 YYDKDF (reference sequence). The CDR3 runs to 14 residues. The CDR3 loop is CATSRDPRVGEQYF. The DNA of the CDR3 is TGTGCCACCAGCAGAGATCCCAGGGTCGGGGAGCAGTACTTC.

DNA for the CDR3: TGTGCCAGCAGCTTAGCTGGCTCCTACAATGAGCAGTTCTTC. Translated, it gives CASSLAGSYNEQFF. The chain links TRBV7-9 to TRBJ2-1; D is uncertain. The CDR3 covers 14 residues. Trimming took off 0 bases at V and 0 bases at J, with 3 bases between the two ends. Germline CDR1 reads SEHNR; CDR2 reads FQNEAQ (reference sequence).

The chain links TRBV29-1 to TRBJ2-2; 9 bases match TRBD1. Germline assignment: CDR1 SQVTM and CDR2 ANQGSEA. The CDR3 has 14 amino acids. The ends lost 7 bases at V and 5 bases at J; junction bases unmatched: 8. The CDR3 loop reads CSAGTGFNTGELFF. CDR3 sequence (DNA): TGCAGCGCCGGGACAGGGTTTAATACCGGGGAGCTGTTTTTT.

This chain joins TRBV5-1 and TRBJ2-1; D could derive from TRBD1 or TRBD2 (5 bases each). The length of the CDR3 is 15 residues. Germline V gene lookup returns CDR1 SGHRS and CDR2 YFSETQ. With 7 bases removed from V and 0 bases from J, the gap between germline ends came to 14 bases. The DNA for the CDR3 is TGCGCCAGCTCTGGGGACCCAAGCTCCTACAATGAGCAGTTCTTC. Protein sequence: CASSGDPSSYNEQFF.

The chain joins TRBV28 to TRBJ1-1, with 9 nucleotides matching TRBD1. The CDR3 is made up of 13 amino acids. Germline V gene data show CDR1 as MDHEN and CDR2 as SYDVKM. Trimming removed 6 bases from V and 6 bases from J; junction bases left unmatched: 5. DNA for the CDR3: TGTGCCAGCAGACTACAGGGGGCTGCTGAAGCTTTCTTT. It codes for CASRLQGAAEAFF. Complete variable domain (other parts from reference TRBV28 and TRBJ1-1): DVKVTQSSRYLVKRTGEKVFLECVQDMDHENMFWYRQDPGLGLRLIYFSYDVKMKEKGDIPEGYSVSREKKERFSLILESASTNQTSMYLCASRLQGAAEAFFGQGTRLTVV.

This clone ranks as medium-sized. CDR3 amino acids: CASSRGTAAYEQYF. CDR3 bases: TGTGCCAGCAGCCGAGGGACGGCTGCCTACGAGCAGTACTTC. The chain links TRBV11-2 to TRBJ2-7, with D perhaps matching TRBD1 or TRBD2 (5 bases each). Trimming pared 5 bases from V and 2 bases from J, leaving 13 bases between. The CDR3 is 14 amino acids. From germline, CDR1 is SGHAT and CDR2 FQNNGV.

V and J are TRBV7-6 and TRBJ1-4; D not certain. This CDR3 comprises 15 residues. Between the trimmed V and J ends, which lost 1 base and 4 bases, there was a span of 10 bases. Germline V gene data show CDR1 as SGHVS and CDR2 as FNYEAQ. The CDR3 DNA is TGTGCCAGCAGCTTAGAGCCCAGCTTTAATGAAAAACTGTTTTTT. It codes for CASSLEPSFNEKLFF.

Details on this clone: The same CDR3 also results from other DNA sequences found in this sample. The V and J genes are TRBV5-1 and TRBJ1-2, with D possibly TRBD1 on 5 matching bases. Germline values: CDR1 SGHRS, CDR2 YFSETQ. Trimming pared 3 bases from V and 8 bases from J, leaving 11 bases between. CDR3 size: 12 residues. Here the CDR3 reads CASSSQGSGYTF. The CDR3 coding sequence is TGCGCCAGCAGCTCCCAGGGAAGCGGCTACACCTTC.

The rearrangement links TRBV19 to TRBJ2-4; D possibly matches TRBD1 or TRBD2 (5 bases each). CDR3 length: 14 residues. CDR1 and CDR2 (germline): LNHDA, SQIVND (reference sequence). The germline V and J ends were trimmed by 5 bases and 0 bases, with 8 bases remaining between them. The CDR3 here is CASSVGVAKNIQYF. CDR3 DNA sequence: TGTGCCAGTAGTGTGGGGGTAGCCAAAAACATTCAGTACTTC.

As to this clone: Other DNA sequences of this sample code for an identical CDR3. This chain uses TRBV5-4 with TRBJ2-7; tentatively, D is TRBD1 or TRBD2 (5 bases each). The CDR3 spans 13 residues. Germline V gene sequence: CDR1 SGHNT, CDR2 YYREEE (reference sequence). The V end lost 4 bases, the J end lost 2 bases, and 10 bases lay between the germline ends. The CDR3 reads CASSVWGTYEQYF. DNA for the CDR3: TGTGCCAGCAGCGTTTGGGGGACCTACGAGCAGTACTTC.

The chain combines TRBV30 with TRBJ1-2; TRBD1 might be the D (5 bases). This CDR3 is 13 amino acids long. V lost 0 bases and J 2 bases, leaving 7 bases between the germline ends. CDR1 GTSNPN and CDR2 SVGIG come from the germline V gene (reference sequence). CDR3 DNA: TGTGCCTGGAGTGTAGGGACCAACTATGGCTACACCTTC. Protein sequence: CAWSVGTNYGYTF. The full variable domain, its missing parts supplied by reference TRBV30 and TRBJ1-2, is SQTIHQWPATLVQPVGSPLSLECTVEGTSNPNLYWYRQAAGRGLQLLFYSVGIGQISSEVPQNLSASRPQDRQFILSSKKLLLSDSGFYLCAWSVGTNYGYTFGSGTRLTVV.

The chain links TRBV13 to TRBJ2-3; TRBD2 agrees at 13 bases. V lost 6 bases to trimming and J lost 6 bases; unmatched junction nucleotides: 9. CDR3 length equals 16 residues. Germline-derived CDR1 and CDR2 are PRHDT and FYEKMQ (reference sequence). The CDR3 nucleotides read TGTGCCAGCAGAGAACTAGCGGGGGGGCCTAGGGATACGCAGTATTTT. Protein sequence: CASRELAGGPRDTQYF. Full variable domain (outside the CDR3, taken from reference TRBV13 and TRBJ2-3): AAGVIQSPRHLIKEKRETATLKCYPIPRHDTVYWYQQGPGQDPQFLISFYEKMQSDKGSIPDRFSAQQFSDYHSELNMSSLELGDSALYFCASRELAGGPRDTQYFGPGTRLTVL.

This clone was recorded a few times. The chain links TRBV7-2 to TRBJ2-1, with D possibly TRBD1 on 5 matching bases. The germline V and J ends were trimmed by 5 bases and 3 bases, with 11 bases remaining between them. Germline CDR1 SGHTA, CDR2 FQGNSA. This CDR3 is built from 14 residues. DNA for the CDR3: TGTGCCAGCAGCCCCTCGACAGTCTACAATGAGCAGTTCTTC. Protein: CASSPSTVYNEQFF.

The chain employs TRBV19 and TRBJ1-5; no reliable D call. V was shortened by 5 bases and J by 9 bases, with 14 bases between the two germline ends. The CDR3 has 13 amino acids. Germline values: CDR1 LNHDA, CDR2 SQIVND (reference sequence). CDR3: CASSARSLGPQHF. The CDR3 DNA is TGTGCCAGTAGTGCCCGATCATTGGGGCCCCAGCATTTT.

The chain links TRBV19 to TRBJ1-2; no definite D call. CDR1 is LNHDA and CDR2 is SQIVND in the germline V gene (reference sequence). The V end was cut by 9 bases, the J end by 8 bases, with 19 bases between. The CDR3 is made up of 13 amino acids. CDR3 DNA sequence: TGTGCCAGCAAACGGCGTCAACAACCCGGCTACACCTTC. Translated: CASKRRQQPGYTF.

The V call is TRBV7-2, the J call TRBJ2-5, with a possible D match to TRBD2 (6 bases). With 5 bases removed from V and 2 bases from J, the gap between germline ends came to 9 bases. Per the germline V gene, CDR1 is SGHTA and CDR2 is FQGNSA. CDR3 size: 13 residues. CDR3 bases: TGTGCCAGCAGCAGCGGACTACAAGAGACCCAGTACTTC. Translating gives CASSSGLQETQYF.